The clone carrying this TCR beta chain was seen repeatedly, ten times or more. Its specificity is not known. Time point given: technical triplicate 3. The sorted libraries were prepared using about a million CD4+ or CD8+ T cells that had themselves been sorted. This sample was included in a study of neurological immune-mediated disorders. The study's findings and limits: The absence of shared CDR3 amino acid sequences among expanded clones across subjects suggests private repertoires in all groups.

V lost 5 bases, J lost 4 bases, and 5 bases stayed unmatched. The CDR3 covers 16 residues. Germline CDR1 SGHTA, CDR2 FQGNSA. TCRdb called the 5' RACE reads again in MiXCR, with one record for every CDR3 protein. The sample records about 30,000 distinct CDR3 sequences, about 17% being singletons. The rearrangement joins TRBV7-2 to TRBJ2-3; TRBD2 aligns across 14 bases. This TCR was sampled from a female donor with HTLV-1-associated myelopathy (HAM/TSP). Source material: CD4+ T cells from blood. The CDR3 DNA reads TGTGCCAGCAGCCTCCGACTAGCGGGGGGGGCAGATACGCAGTATTTT. Protein product: CASSLRLAGGADTQYF.